This TCR beta chain was sequenced for a study of T cell repertoires in cytomegalovirus infection. Study in general: Public TCR beta signatures marked donors with CMV infection and the matching HLA.

TCRdb itself ran the reads through MiXCR, one entry per CDR3 protein. The profile shows some 920,000 distinct CDR3 sequences, 31% of them singletons. CDR1 is SEHNR and CDR2 is FQNEAQ in the germline V gene (reference sequence). The CDR3 consists of 15 residues. Trimming pared 1 base from V and 0 bases from J, leaving 7 bases between. In the case of this clonotype: No antigen is known for it.

Sample: cultured CD8+ T cells from PBMCs, taken from culture after CMV antigen stimulation. The sequence derives from a human donor in good health (CMV status not recorded). Some clones in this sample may be carry-over from other donors' samples. The chain is built from TRBV7-9 and TRBJ2-1, with D uncertain. As DNA, the CDR3 is TGTGCCAGCAGCTTAGACAAGATCTCCTACAATGAGCAGTTCTTC. This codes for CASSLDKISYNEQFF.